A selection of T cell receptor beta chains follows, all from one sample in a study of persistence of HIV-infected CD4 T cells. Antigens of these TCRs are unknown. The data were produced by immunoSEQ multiplex PCR, yet TCRdb's version contains in-frame clones alone and is incomplete. The profile shows roughly 45,000 clones, 80% to 90% of them singletons. The source was CD4+ T cells sorted from PBMCs after approximately 19-hour stimulation, collected from a patient who received antiretroviral therapy. Receptors originate from an adult man with HIV who was CMV-seropositive. Both conserved end residues are part of each CDR3. The D gene is left open where the match is weak. Only part of the rows carry a size: once, few, many, or a class if the clone is expanded.

V	size	J	D	CDR3	DNA
TRBV3-1/TRBV3-2	-	TRBJ2-7	-	CASSQGQVGGGSYEQYF	TGTGCCAGCAGCCAAGGTCAGGTGGGGGGTGGATCCTACGAGCAGTACTTC
TRBV6-6	-	TRBJ1-3	-	CASKGVRRGNTIYF	TGTGCCTCTAAGGGGGTTCGGCGAGGAAACACCATATATTTT
TRBV6-1	-	TRBJ1-5	-	CASSEVQPQHF	TGTGCCAGCAGTGAAGTTCAGCCCCAGCATTTT
TRBV12-5	-	TRBJ1-3	-	CASGLSPGDSGNTIYF	TGTGCTAGTGGTTTGTCGCCCGGAGATTCTGGAAACACCATATATTTT
TRBV18	-	TRBJ2-1	-	CASSPGPTRGEQFF	TGTGCCAGCTCACCTGGGCCCACGCGGGGTGAGCAGTTCTTC
TRBV29-1	once	TRBJ1-2	TRBD1	CSATDRGYGYTF	TGCAGCGCTACGGACAGGGGCTATGGCTACACCTTC
TRBV12-3/TRBV12-4	-	TRBJ1-5	-	CASSRERNQPQHF	TGTGCCAGCAGCCGGGAGCGAAATCAGCCCCAGCATTTT
TRBV5-4	-	TRBJ2-3	TRBD1	CASSLEGASTDTQYF	TGTGCCAGCAGCTTGGAGGGGGCTAGCACAGATACGCAGTATTTT
TRBV5-6	once	TRBJ1-1	-	CASSLGDTEAFF	TGTGCCAGCAGCTTGGGAGACACTGAAGCTTTCTTT
TRBV3-1/TRBV3-2	once	TRBJ2-6	-	CASSPAWRSGANVLTF	TGTGCCAGCAGCCCAGCTTGGAGGAGTGGGGCCAACGTCCTGACTTTC
TRBV6-6	-	TRBJ1-2	-	CASSYSNQGGYTF	TGTGCCAGCAGTTACTCGAATCAGGGCGGCTACACCTTC
TRBV6-6	-	TRBJ1-1	TRBD1	CASSYDIRGAEAFF	TGTGCCAGCAGTTACGACATCAGGGGGGCTGAAGCTTTCTTT
TRBV18	-	TRBJ1-1	-	CASAGGVDTEAFF	TGTGCCAGCGCAGGAGGGGTGGACACTGAAGCTTTCTTT
TRBV19	-	TRBJ2-1	-	CASSTTDSSYNEQFF	TGTGCCAGTAGTACGACGGACAGCTCCTACAATGAGCAGTTCTTC
TRBV27	-	TRBJ2-1	TRBD1	CASRTGTGAYNEQFF	TGTGCCAGCAGGACCGGGACAGGGGCCTACAATGAGCAGTTCTTC
TRBV3-1/TRBV3-2	-	TRBJ2-1	TRBD1	CASSLRQGNLGNEQFF	TGTGCCAGCAGCCTTAGACAGGGAAACTTAGGGAATGAGCAGTTCTTC
TRBV28	-	TRBJ1-4	-	CATRDATNEKLFF	TGTGCCACCAGGGATGCAACTAATGAAAAACTGTTTTTT
TRBV2	-	TRBJ1-2	TRBD1	CASSALQGGNYGYTF	TGTGCCAGCAGTGCTTTACAGGGGGGGAACTATGGCTACACCTTC
TRBV2	-	TRBJ1-2	-	CASSNSGISGYGYTF	TGTGCCAGCAGTAATTCCGGGATATCGGGCTATGGCTACACCTTC
TRBV5-6	-	TRBJ2-7	-	CASSLTGTYEQYF	TGTGCCAGCAGCTTGACGGGGACCTACGAGCAGTACTTC
TRBV5-1	-	TRBJ2-1	TRBD2	CASSSAAGGGEQFF	TGCGCCAGCAGCTCTGCTGCGGGGGGGGGTGAGCAGTTCTTC
TRBV27	few	TRBJ1-4	-	CASSLLGTGREKLFF	TGTGCCAGCAGTTTATTGGGAACAGGAAGGGAAAAACTGTTTTTT
TRBV12-3/TRBV12-4	-	TRBJ1-5	-	CASSLRGNQPQHF	TGTGCCAGCAGTTTAAGGGGTAATCAGCCCCAGCATTTT
TRBV7-9	once	TRBJ1-4	-	CASSLSGVATNEKLFF	TGTGCCAGCAGCTTGTCAGGAGTTGCAACTAATGAAAAACTGTTTTTT
TRBV28	few	TRBJ1-2	-	CASSRRGTNYGYTF	TGTGCCAGCAGTCGGCGGGGGACTAACTATGGCTACACCTTC
TRBV5-1	-	TRBJ1-1	TRBD1	CASSPEADRGGTEAFF	TGCGCCAGCAGCCCCGAGGCGGACAGGGGAGGGACTGAAGCTTTCTTT
TRBV6-1	-	TRBJ1-5	TRBD1	CASSEAQAIQGDQPQHF	TGTGCCAGCAGTGAAGCTCAAGCGATACAGGGGGATCAGCCCCAGCATTTT
TRBV4-1	-	TRBJ2-7	-	CASSQGSGGASYEQYF	TGCGCCAGCAGCCAAGGTAGCGGAGGAGCCTCCTACGAGCAGTACTTC
TRBV25-1	-	TRBJ1-2	-	CASSEWSGSGYTF	TGTGCCAGCAGTGAATGGAGTGGGTCTGGCTACACCTTC
TRBV4-1	-	TRBJ1-6	-	CASSQVQGYNSPLHF	TGCGCCAGCAGCCAAGTCCAGGGGTACAATTCACCCCTCCACTTT
TRBV11-2	-	TRBJ2-5	-	CASSFERLSQETQYF	TGTGCCAGCAGCTTCGAGAGACTCTCCCAAGAGACCCAGTACTTC
TRBV19	-	TRBJ1-2	-	CASKRGEANYGYTF	TGTGCCAGTAAGAGGGGGGAGGCTAACTATGGCTACACCTTC
TRBV3-1/TRBV3-2	-	TRBJ1-6	-	CASSQDGPSRALHF	TGTGCCAGCAGCCAAGATGGGCCGTCACGGGCCCTCCACTTT
TRBV29-1	-	TRBJ2-1	-	CSVGGMNNEQFF	TGCAGCGTTGGGGGAATGAACAATGAGCAGTTCTTC
TRBV9	-	TRBJ2-3	-	CASSVRDLTDTQYF	TGTGCCAGCAGCGTTAGGGATCTCACAGATACGCAGTATTTT
TRBV2	-	TRBJ2-7	-	CASSVGAYEQYF	TGTGCCAGCAGCGTGGGGGCCTACGAGCAGTACTTC
TRBV19	once	TRBJ2-1	TRBD2	CASLTSGGSYNEQFF	TGTGCCAGTCTCACTAGCGGGGGATCCTACAATGAGCAGTTCTTC
TRBV29-1	few	TRBJ1-5	TRBD1	CSVGQRYPQHF	TGCAGCGTGGGACAGCGTTATCCCCAGCATTTT
TRBV6-4	few	TRBJ1-5	-	CASSRDSGGNQPQHF	TGTGCCAGCAGTCGCGACTCAGGCGGCAATCAGCCCCAGCATTTT
TRBV3-1/TRBV3-2	-	TRBJ1-3	-	CASSQDHGVGNTIYF	TGTGCCAGCAGCCAAGATCATGGGGTGGGAAACACCATATATTTT
TRBV19	-	TRBJ2-6	-	CASRPRGTGANVLTF	TGTGCCAGTAGGCCTAGGGGGACTGGGGCCAACGTCCTGACTTTC
TRBV2	-	TRBJ2-1	TRBD2	CASSGGGNEQFF	TGTGCCAGCAGTGGGGGGGGTAATGAGCAGTTCTTC
TRBV10-2	-	TRBJ2-3	-	CASRGVGGTDTQYF	TGCGCCAGCCGGGGAGTCGGGGGCACAGATACGCAGTATTTT
TRBV28	-	TRBJ2-2	-	CASSFTTAGELFF	TGTGCCAGCAGTTTTACGACTGCCGGGGAGCTGTTTTTT
TRBV10-1	-	TRBJ1-2	-	CASSESPDYGYTF	TGCGCCAGCAGTGAGAGTCCGGACTATGGCTACACCTTC
TRBV7-3	once	TRBJ2-6	TRBD2	CASSLIGGALSGANVLTF	TGTGCCAGCAGCTTAATCGGGGGGGCACTCTCTGGGGCCAACGTCCTGACTTTC
TRBV3-1/TRBV3-2	-	TRBJ2-1	TRBD2	CASSSSSGAYNEQFF	TGTGCCAGCAGCAGTTCTAGCGGGGCTTACAATGAGCAGTTCTTC
TRBV28	-	TRBJ2-4	-	CASSATNLAKNIQYF	TGTGCCAGCAGCGCGACCAATCTAGCCAAAAACATTCAGTACTTC